The 14 T cell receptor beta chains below all came from one sample that was sequenced in a study of post-analysis software for immune sequencing data. Study-wide points: TRBV5-6, TRBV5-1 and TRBV20-1 were among 4 or 5 TRBV segments more frequent in patients than controls.

Prepared libraries of TCR beta cDNA carried unique molecular identifiers. Each CDR3 protein gets one entry after TCRdb re-called the PCR reads with MiXCR. The repertoire consists of hundreds of thousands of distinct CDR3 sequences, with about 50% occurring once and the leading ten covering 4.6%. Their recognized antigens are unknown. What was sequenced was blood. All receptors derive from a girl aged 10 to 17 with multiple sclerosis.

This chain connects TRBV20-1 to TRBJ2-3; 11 bases agree with TRBD2. CDR3 length: 14 amino acids. V was clipped by 5 bases and J by 6 bases; unmatched bases: 7. Germline CDR1 DFQATT, CDR2 SNEGSKA (reference sequence). The CDR3 DNA follows: TGCAGTGCTCGCCTAGCGGGAGGTGGGGATACGCAGTATTTT. It yields the protein CSARLAGGGDTQYF.

In its sample, this clonotype was seen a few times. The J gene is TRBJ1-1, the V gene TRBV15; D gene ambiguous. The CDR3 runs 14 residues. V lost 5 bases, J lost 8 bases, and 18 bases lay in between. The V gene's germline CDR1 is LNHNV and CDR2 YYDKDF (reference sequence). The CDR3 coding sequence is TGTGCCACCAGCGCTGTCATGGTTAACCAGGAAGCTTTCTTT. Protein product: CATSAVMVNQEAFF. Based on the CDR3 plus reference TRBV15 and TRBJ1-1, the full variable domain is DAMVIQNPRYQVTQFGKPVTLSCSQTLNHNVMYWYQQKSSQAPKLLFHYYDKDFNNEADTPDNFQSRRPNTSFCFLDIRSPGLGDTAMYLCATSAVMVNQEAFFGQGTRLTVV.

The gene calls are TRBV29-1 and TRBJ2-7; 8 nucleotides agree with TRBD1. The CDR3 sequence is 13 residues long. Losses at the gene ends were 4 bases for V and 6 bases for J; bases not matched to a gene: 8. Germline loops: CDR1 SQVTM, CDR2 ANQGSEA. CDR3 nucleotide sequence: TGCAGCGTTGGGACAGGGTTTTTCGGCGAGCAGTACTTC. Encoded protein: CSVGTGFFGEQYF.

In its sample, this clonotype was seen a few times. V gene TRBV29-1 combines with J gene TRBJ2-7; D remains unclear. CDR1 SQVTM and CDR2 ANQGSEA come from the germline V gene. This CDR3 spans 10 amino acids. V lost 5 bases to trimming and J lost 7 bases, with 9 bases between them. CDR3 sequence (DNA): TGCAGCGTTTTCGTTACAGAGCAGTACTTC. Amino acid sequence: CSVFVTEQYF.

V is TRBV25-1 and J is TRBJ2-7; D may be TRBD1 (6 bases). Germline values: CDR1 MGHDK, CDR2 SYGVNS. Trimming pared 4 bases from V and 6 bases from J, leaving 13 bases between. The CDR3 runs 13 residues. In DNA form, the CDR3 reads TGTGCCAGCAGTGGGGCAAACAGGGTCGAGCAGTACTTC. Protein: CASSGANRVEQYF.

The chain combines TRBV18 with TRBJ2-5; D perhaps matches TRBD1 (5 bases). V was clipped by 1 base and J by 5 bases, with 20 bases between them. This CDR3 has 17 residues. Germline V lookup: CDR1 KGHSH, CDR2 LQKENI. The CDR3 protein is CASSPLGLGVRSETQYF. In nucleotides, the CDR3 is TGTGCCAGCTCACCACTGGGGCTTGGGGTGCGATCGGAGACCCAGTACTTC. Variable domain in full (rest from reference TRBV18 and TRBJ2-5): NAGVMQNPRHLVRRRGQEARLRCSPMKGHSHVYWYRQLPEEGLKFMVYLQKENIIDESGMPKERFSAEFPKEGPSILRIQQVVRGDSAAYFCASSPLGLGVRSETQYFGPGTRLLVL.

The rearrangement joins TRBV3-1 to TRBJ2-6; D gene uncertain. The V end was cut by 4 bases, the J end by 0 bases, with 7 bases between. The CDR3 is 15 residues long. Germline V lookup: CDR1 LGHDT, CDR2 YNNKEL (reference sequence). The CDR3 reads CASSRQASGANVLTF. The CDR3 DNA sequence: TGTGCCAGCAGCCGGCAGGCCTCTGGGGCCAACGTCCTGACTTTC.

The chain recombines TRBV29-1 with TRBJ1-2; D remains unclear. This CDR3 has 14 amino acids. Germline CDR1 SQVTM, CDR2 ANQGSEA. The germline V and J ends were trimmed by 3 bases and 0 bases, with 11 bases remaining between them. The CDR3 spells CSVDPRGSNYGYTF. The CDR3 bases are TGCAGCGTTGATCCCCGGGGATCTAACTATGGCTACACCTTC.

This chain joins TRBV7-9 and TRBJ1-2; 10 positions agree with TRBD1. The CDR3 covers 15 residues. Trimming took 4 bases from V and 7 from J; bases not matched to a gene: 9. Germline CDR1 is SEHNR and CDR2 is FQNEAQ (reference sequence). The CDR3 region is CASSSWTGGSSGYTF. In DNA form, the CDR3 reads TGTGCCAGCAGCTCTTGGACAGGGGGATCGAGTGGCTACACCTTC.

The sample holds a few counts of this clonotype. This chain joins TRBV15 and TRBJ2-4; 7 bases match TRBD2. The assigned J gene may be wrong: the sequence end matches TRBJ2-7 better. The germline CDR1 and CDR2 sequences are LNHNV and YYDKDF (reference sequence). This CDR3 is 16 amino acids long. The CDR3 is CATSQIPLQRGYEQYF. The CDR3 DNA reads TGTGCCACCAGCCAGATACCTCTTCAGCGGGGCTACGAGCAGTACTTC.

The chain uses TRBV30 and TRBJ2-3; D is unresolved. The CDR3 consists of 14 residues. CDR1 GTSNPN and CDR2 SVGIG come from the germline V gene (reference sequence). Trimming cost V 0 bases and J 2 bases, with 9 bases left between them. CDR3 region: CAWSVARTTDTQYF. The DNA of the CDR3 is TGTGCCTGGAGTGTCGCCAGGACCACAGATACGCAGTATTTT.

This clonotype was seen more than once but under ten times. The chain couples TRBV12-3 or TRBV12-4 to TRBJ2-4, with 8 bases matching TRBD2. TRBJ2-7 explains the end of the DNA better; the J call may be wrong. The CDR3 totals 14 residues. The CDR3 spells CASLGSGRGNEQYF. Written as DNA, the CDR3 is TGTGCCAGCCTTGGGAGCGGGAGAGGGAACGAGCAGTACTTC.

The chain combines TRBV5-1 with TRBJ2-6; possibly TRBD1 for D (5 bases). V was pared by 4 bases and J by 3 bases, with 20 bases between. Germline V lookup: CDR1 SGHRS, CDR2 YFSETQ. This CDR3 has 18 amino acids. The CDR3 loop is CASSLIQGNFRGANVLTF. The CDR3 nucleotides read TGCGCCAGCAGCCTCATTCAGGGAAACTTTCGTGGGGCCAACGTCCTGACTTTC.

This clonotype has a handful of counts. The chain uses TRBV20-1 and TRBJ2-1, with D unresolved. Germline CDR1 and CDR2: DFQATT and SNEGSKA (reference sequence). Trimming stripped 4 bases from V and 4 bases from J, with 14 bases between. The CDR3 is 14 residues long. The CDR3 is CSATDQPDYNEQFF. In DNA, the CDR3 is TGCAGTGCTACAGACCAACCCGATTACAATGAGCAGTTCTTC.